This T cell receptor (beta chain) appears in the sequencing data of a study of blood T cell repertoires in COVID-19. Study in general: The samples span acute and convalescent COVID-19 from the United States, Italy and Spain. Sample material is recorded as cDNA or gDNA derived from T cells, B-cell-depleted T cells, or PBMCs.

CDR3 size: 15 residues. From germline, CDR1 is SGHTA and CDR2 FQGNSA. V shed 3 bases, J shed 6 bases, and the junction held 7 bases outside the gene matches. Source study methods: From reference gene primer amplification, estimates of nucleated cell counts were derived. Libraries were prepared by immunoSEQ multiplex PCR; TCRdb keeps only in-frame clonotypes and omits some of them. For V, J and clone size, that table is used; D and trimming come from the DNA. The data show 23,000 or so clones, roughly 86% seen once. The sequenced material came from peripheral blood. This TCR was recovered from a human donor with active COVID-19. The donor label of this sample is uncertain. J is TRBJ2-3 and V is TRBV7-2, with TRBD2 matching 9 bases. The CDR3 loop reads CASSFSGGYSDTQYF. DNA for the CDR3: TGTGCCAGCAGCTTTAGCGGGGGATACTCCGATACGCAGTATTTT.